The next 8 T cell receptor beta chains were all read from a single sample in a study of blood T cell repertoires in COVID-19 (dated by TCRdb to the early 2020s). Libraries were prepared through the immunoSEQ multiplex PCR assay. What TCRdb holds here is the immuneACCESS table cut down to in-frame rearrangements. Part of the clones is not present; checked against another copy, under half of the missing clones reflect an unresolved V gene, and the others are unexplained. In all, the sample holds about 150,000 clones, and approximately 83% of those were seen once. Of the sample, 11% is held by the ten largest clones. Sequenced material: peripheral blood. These receptors all stem from a man aged 65 to 79 with active or convalescent COVID-19.

The gene calls are TRBV3-1 (or the pseudogene TRBV3-2) and TRBJ2-7; the D gene is possibly TRBD2 (6 bases). The CDR3 has 14 residues. Trimming cost V 1 base and J 6 bases, with 13 bases left between them. Germline V gives CDR1 LGHDT, CDR2 YNNKEL (reference sequence). The CDR3 DNA is TGTGCCAGCAGCCAAGGGCATCTCGGGAGCGAGCAGTACTTC. This sequence encodes CASSQGHLGSEQYF.

The CDR3: CASSQVIAGGLSLRPNEQFF. CDR3 DNA: TGTGCCAGCAGCCAAGTTATAGCGGGAGGTCTCTCCCTTCGTCCCAATGAGCAGTTCTTC. The chain is built from TRBV3-1 (or the pseudogene TRBV3-2) and TRBJ2-1; 10 bases align to TRBD2. Per germline, CDR1 LGHDT and CDR2 YNNKEL (reference sequence). The V segment lost 1 base and the J segment 6 bases; nucleotides outside the gene matches: 18. This CDR3 is built from 20 residues.

The chain carries TRBV30 and TRBJ1-6, with D possibly matching TRBD1 (5 bases). The CDR3 length is 15 residues. Looked up from germline, CDR1 is GTSNPN and CDR2 is SVGIG (reference sequence). The V end lost 2 bases, the J end lost 5 bases, and 13 bases lay between the germline ends. DNA of the CDR3: TGTGCCTGGAGTTATCGGACACGAGATAATTCACCCCTCCACTTT. Its protein is CAWSYRTRDNSPLHF.

This chain joins TRBV5-1 and TRBJ2-2, with 14 bases lining up with TRBD2. There are 16 residues in the CDR3. V dropped 3 bases and J dropped 6; count of bases not matched to a gene: 4. Germline CDR1 SGHRS, CDR2 YFSETQ. The CDR3 sequence is CASSWTSGGRSGELFF. The CDR3 coding sequence is TGCGCCAGCAGCTGGACTAGCGGGGGGAGGTCCGGGGAGCTGTTTTTT.

This rearrangement joins TRBV6-5 to TRBJ1-3; D unclear. The CDR3 totals 16 residues. V lost 0 bases and J 3 bases, leaving 12 bases between the germline ends. The germline gives CDR1 MNHEY, CDR2 SVGAGI. The DNA of the CDR3 is TGTGCCAGCAGTTACTCGTCCCCTATCCATGGAAACACCATATATTTT. Protein product: CASSYSSPIHGNTIYF.

The chain combines TRBV7-2 with TRBJ1-2, with unresolved D. The germline CDR1 and CDR2 sequences are SGHTA and FQGNSA. Trimming shortened V by 1 base and J by 8 bases, and 23 bases separated the two germline ends. The CDR3 is 17 amino acids. CDR3 sequence (DNA): TGTGCCAGCAGCTTAGGGGTGGCGGAGATGGCGGTTGGGGGCTACACCTTC. Translated, it gives CASSLGVAEMAVGGYTF.

This clone came up once. This chain connects TRBV9 to TRBJ1-2; maybe TRBD1 (6 bases). Trimming removed 0 bases from V and 0 bases from J, with 9 bases in between. Germline CDR1 SGDLS, CDR2 YYNGEE. The CDR3 loop spans 15 amino acids. This chain's CDR3 is CASSVEDSPNYGYTF. The DNA for the CDR3 is TGTGCCAGCAGCGTAGAGGACAGCCCTAACTATGGCTACACCTTC.

The V and J genes are TRBV9 and TRBJ2-7; TRBD1 is a possible D gene (6 bases). V was trimmed by 2 bases and J by 0 bases, leaving 12 bases between them. This CDR3 spans 15 amino acids. CDR1 is SGDLS and CDR2 is YYNGEE in the germline V gene. CDR3 sequence (DNA): TGTGCCAGCAGCGTCACCGGGACAACCTCCTACGAGCAGTACTTC. It yields the protein CASSVTGTTSYEQYF. The full variable domain, in which reference TRBV9 and TRBJ2-7 provide the parts outside the CDR3, is DSGVTQTPKHLITATGQRVTLRCSPRSGDLSVYWYQQSLDQGLQFLIQYYNGEERAKGNILERFSAQQFPDLHSELNLSSLELGDSALYFCASSVTGTTSYEQYFGPGTRLTVT.